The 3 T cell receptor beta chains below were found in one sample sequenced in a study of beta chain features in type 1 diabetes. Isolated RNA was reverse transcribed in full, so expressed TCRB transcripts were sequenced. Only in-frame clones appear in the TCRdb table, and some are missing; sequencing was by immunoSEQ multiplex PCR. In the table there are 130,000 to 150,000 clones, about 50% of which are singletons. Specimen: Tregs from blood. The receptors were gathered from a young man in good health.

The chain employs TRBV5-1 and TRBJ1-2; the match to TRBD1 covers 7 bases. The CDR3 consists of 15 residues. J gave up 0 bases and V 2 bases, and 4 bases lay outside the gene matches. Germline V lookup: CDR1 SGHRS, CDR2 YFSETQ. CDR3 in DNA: TGCGCCAGCAGCTTACCGGGACAGACTAACTATGGCTACACCTTC. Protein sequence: CASSLPGQTNYGYTF.

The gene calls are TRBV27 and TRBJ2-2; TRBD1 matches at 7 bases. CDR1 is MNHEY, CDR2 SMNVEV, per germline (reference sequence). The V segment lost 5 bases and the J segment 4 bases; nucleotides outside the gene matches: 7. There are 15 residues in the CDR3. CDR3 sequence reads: CASSNRGESTGELFF. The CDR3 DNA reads TGTGCCAGCAGTAACAGGGGAGAAAGCACCGGGGAGCTGTTTTTT.

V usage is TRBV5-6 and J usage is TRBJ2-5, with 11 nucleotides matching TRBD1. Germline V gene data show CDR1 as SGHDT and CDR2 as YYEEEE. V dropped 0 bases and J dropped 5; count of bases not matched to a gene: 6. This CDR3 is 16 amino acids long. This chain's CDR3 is CASSLEWTGGAETQYF. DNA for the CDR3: TGTGCCAGCAGCTTGGAGTGGACAGGGGGCGCGGAGACCCAGTACTTC. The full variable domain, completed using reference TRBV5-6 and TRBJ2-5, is DAGVTQSPTHLIKTRGQQVTLRCSPKSGHDTVSWYQQALGQGPQFIFQYYEEEERQRGNFPDRFSGHQFPNYSSELNVNALLLGDSALYLCASSLEWTGGAETQYFGPGTRLLVL.